Sequencing of this T cell receptor beta chain was carried out in a study of CD4 T cells in relation to SARS-CoV-2 and coronaviruses. Study information: TCR beta CDR3s were sequenced after roughly ten-day antigen culture of PBMCs. Negative control cultures got HIV-1 Nef peptides or no peptide.

As regards this clone: Its antigen is as yet unknown.

Using immunoSEQ multiplex PCR, the repertoire was profiled, and TCRdb retains in-frame clones only, with some absent. Of tens of thousands of clones in the sample, 72% were seen once. Whole-study findings and limits: Crossreactivity was assessed only for spike protein, not other viral proteins.

CD4+ T cells from unexposed donors were obtained before the COVID-19 pandemic (2011-2018). CD4+ T cells were isolated from the cells after around eleven days of culture. PBMCs were plated at two million per well in IL-2-containing medium. V was pared by 4 bases and J by 5 bases, with 34 bases of the junction left unmatched. This CDR3 region has 24 residues. Germline loops: CDR1 LNHDA, CDR2 SQIVND (reference sequence). The chain has TRBV19 and TRBJ1-5; 8 bases fit TRBD1. The source is a human donor in good health. The sample taken for sequencing was CD4+ T cells from PBMCs, cultured in vitro. The CDR3: CASSTRIQGGVRIGTSGLYQPQHF. DNA of the CDR3: TGTGCCAGTAGTACCCGCATACAGGGGGGTGTTCGTATCGGTACCTCGGGGTTATATCAGCCCCAGCATTTT.